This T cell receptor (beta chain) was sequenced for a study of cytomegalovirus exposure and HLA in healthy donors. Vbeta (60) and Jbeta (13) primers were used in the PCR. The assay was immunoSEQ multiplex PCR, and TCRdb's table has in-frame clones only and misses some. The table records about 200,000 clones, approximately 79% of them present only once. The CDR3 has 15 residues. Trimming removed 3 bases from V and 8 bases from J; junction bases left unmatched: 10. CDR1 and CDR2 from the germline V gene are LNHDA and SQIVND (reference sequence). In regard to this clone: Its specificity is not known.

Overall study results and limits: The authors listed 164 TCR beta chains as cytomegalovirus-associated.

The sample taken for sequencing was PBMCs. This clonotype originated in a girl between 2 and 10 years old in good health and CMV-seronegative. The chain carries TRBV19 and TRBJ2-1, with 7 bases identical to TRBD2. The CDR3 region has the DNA TGTGCCAGTAGTATTCAGGGCGGGAGTTTAGATGAGCAGTTCTTC. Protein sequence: CASSIQGGSLDEQFF.